Given below is one TCR beta chain in context. Its antigen is unknown. The record has no base qualities; no much larger clone is one base away. This record comes from a study of T cell changes during pregnancy in multiple sclerosis (dated by TCRdb to 2018 to 2020). Regarding the research as a whole: The study examined how the T cell repertoire changed over the course of pregnancy in women with multiple sclerosis.

CDR1 SEHNR and CDR2 FQNEAQ were looked up in the germline V gene (reference sequence). The CDR3 covers 13 residues, taking in both the cysteine and the phenylalanine. The retained sequence is limited to the CDR3, 39 bases, with the frame set at the first base. V was cut back by 8 bases and J by 3 bases, leaving a gap of 10 bases between them. Library prep was done by the immunoSEQ multiplex PCR assay. TCRdb stores this immuneACCESS table with in-frame sequences only. Part of the clones is absent; in the studies checked, under half of the shortfall reflects unresolved V genes, and no reason is known for the rest. The sample includes 70,000 to 80,000 clones, with roughly nine tenths observed a single time. The ten most abundant clones make up about 3.5% of the sample.

The sequencing used peripheral blood, collected before pregnancy. This TCR was sampled from a female donor with multiple sclerosis, enrolled in a pregnancy study. The rearrangement combines TRBV7-9 with TRBJ1-4, and perhaps TRBD1 as D gene, on 5 matching bases. The DNA reads as follows: TGTGCCAGCGGGGGAGGCGCTAATGAAAAACTGTTTTTT. It is translated as CASGGGANEKLFF.